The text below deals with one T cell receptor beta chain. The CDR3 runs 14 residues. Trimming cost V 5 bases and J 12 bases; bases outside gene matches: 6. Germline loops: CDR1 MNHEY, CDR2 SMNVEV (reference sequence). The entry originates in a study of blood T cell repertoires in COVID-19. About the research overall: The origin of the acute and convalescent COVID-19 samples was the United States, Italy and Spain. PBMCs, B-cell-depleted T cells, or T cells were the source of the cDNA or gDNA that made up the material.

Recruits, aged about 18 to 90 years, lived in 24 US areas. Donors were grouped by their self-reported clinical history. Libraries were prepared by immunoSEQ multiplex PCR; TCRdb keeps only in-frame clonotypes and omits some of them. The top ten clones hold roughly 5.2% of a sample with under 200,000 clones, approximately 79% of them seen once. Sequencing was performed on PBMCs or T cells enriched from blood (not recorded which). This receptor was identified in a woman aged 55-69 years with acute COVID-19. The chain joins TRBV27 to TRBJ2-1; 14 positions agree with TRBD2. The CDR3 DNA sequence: TGTGCCAGCAGTGCCGGGACTAGCGGGAGACGGCAGTTCTTC. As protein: CASSAGTSGRRQFF.